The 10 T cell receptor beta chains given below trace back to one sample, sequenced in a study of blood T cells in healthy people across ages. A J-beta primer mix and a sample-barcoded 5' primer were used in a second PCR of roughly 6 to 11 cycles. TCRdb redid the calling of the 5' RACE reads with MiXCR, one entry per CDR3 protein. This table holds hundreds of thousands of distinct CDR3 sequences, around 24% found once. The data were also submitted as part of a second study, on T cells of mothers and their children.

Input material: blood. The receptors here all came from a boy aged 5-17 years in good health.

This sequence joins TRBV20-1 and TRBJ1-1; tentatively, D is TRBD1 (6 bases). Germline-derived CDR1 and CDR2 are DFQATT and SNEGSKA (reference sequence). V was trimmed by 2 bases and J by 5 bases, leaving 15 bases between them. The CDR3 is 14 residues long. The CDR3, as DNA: TGCAGTGCTAGACCCAGGGGCGTAGTAACTGAAGCTTTCTTT. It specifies CSARPRGVVTEAFF.

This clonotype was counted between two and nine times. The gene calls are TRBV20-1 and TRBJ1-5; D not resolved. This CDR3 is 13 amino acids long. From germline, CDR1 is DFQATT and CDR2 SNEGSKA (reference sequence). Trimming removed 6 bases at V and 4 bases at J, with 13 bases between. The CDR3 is CSAVRERNQPQHF. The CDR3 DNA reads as TGCAGTGCAGTACGGGAAAGGAATCAGCCCCAGCATTTT.

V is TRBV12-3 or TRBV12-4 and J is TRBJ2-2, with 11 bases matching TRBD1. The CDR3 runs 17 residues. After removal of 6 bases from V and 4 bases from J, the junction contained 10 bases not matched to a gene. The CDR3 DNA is TGTGCCAGCAGCCCAGGTGGGACAGGGGGTATCACCGGGGAGCTGTTTTTT. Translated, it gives CASSPGGTGGITGELFF.

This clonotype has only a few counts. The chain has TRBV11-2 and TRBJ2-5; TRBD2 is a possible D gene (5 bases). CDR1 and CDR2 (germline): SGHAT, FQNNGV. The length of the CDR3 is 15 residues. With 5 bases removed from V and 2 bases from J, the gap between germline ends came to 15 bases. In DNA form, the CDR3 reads TGTGCCAGCAGCCCATCCGTAGGGAGACAAGAGACCCAGTACTTC. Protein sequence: CASSPSVGRQETQYF. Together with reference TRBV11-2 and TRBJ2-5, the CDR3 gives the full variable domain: EAGVAQSPRYKIIEKRQSVAFWCNPISGHATLYWYQQILGQGPKLLIQFQNNGVVDDSQLPKDRFSAERLKGVDSTLKIQPAKLEDSAVYLCASSPSVGRQETQYFGPGTRLLVL.

CDR3 nucleotide sequence: TGTGCCAGCAGAACCGGGGGCTCGGAGACCCAGTACTTC. Translation: CASRTGGSETQYF. The J gene is TRBJ2-5, the V gene TRBV5-6, with D perhaps being TRBD1 or TRBD2 (6 bases each). CDR1 and CDR2 from the germline V gene are SGHDT and YYEEEE. The CDR3 runs 13 residues. The V gene lost 5 bases and the J gene lost 5 bases, with 13 bases spanning the gap.

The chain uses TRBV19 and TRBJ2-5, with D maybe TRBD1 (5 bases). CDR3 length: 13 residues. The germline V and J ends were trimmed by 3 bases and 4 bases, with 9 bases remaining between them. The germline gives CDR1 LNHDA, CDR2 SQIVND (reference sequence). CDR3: CASSIARAETQYF. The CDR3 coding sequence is TGTGCCAGTAGTATTGCCAGGGCAGAGACCCAGTACTTC.

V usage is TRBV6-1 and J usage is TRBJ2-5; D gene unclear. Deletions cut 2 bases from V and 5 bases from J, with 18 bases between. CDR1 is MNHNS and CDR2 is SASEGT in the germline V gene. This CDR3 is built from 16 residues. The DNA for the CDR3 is TGTGCCAGCAGTGAAAGGCAGCCAGTTCGATGGGAGACCCAGTACTTC. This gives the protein CASSERQPVRWETQYF.

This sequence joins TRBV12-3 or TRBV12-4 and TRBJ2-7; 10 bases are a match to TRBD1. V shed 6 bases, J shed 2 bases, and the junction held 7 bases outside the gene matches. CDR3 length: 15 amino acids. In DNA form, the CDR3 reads TGTGCCAGCAGCCTTCCCGGGACAGGGGCCTACGAGCAGTACTTC. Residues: CASSLPGTGAYEQYF.

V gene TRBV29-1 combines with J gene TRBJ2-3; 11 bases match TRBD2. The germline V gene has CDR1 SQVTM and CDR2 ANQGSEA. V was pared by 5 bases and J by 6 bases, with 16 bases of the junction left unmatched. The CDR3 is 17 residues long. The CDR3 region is CSVYLIGLAGGLDTQYF. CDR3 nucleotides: TGCAGCGTTTACCTTATCGGGCTAGCGGGGGGTCTGGATACGCAGTATTTT.

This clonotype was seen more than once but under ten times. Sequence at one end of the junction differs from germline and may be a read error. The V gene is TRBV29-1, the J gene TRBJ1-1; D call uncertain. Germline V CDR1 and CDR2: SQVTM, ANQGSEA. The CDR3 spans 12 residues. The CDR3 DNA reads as TGCAGCGTTGCCGGCAGGAACACTGAAGCTTCCTTT. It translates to CSVAGRNTEASF.